This TCR beta chain stems from a study of T-cell reconstitution after alpha-beta-depleted transplantation in children. This clonotype was recorded at least ten times. V dropped 0 bases and J dropped 2 bases, with 6 bases sitting between them. Germline-derived CDR1 and CDR2 are MNHEY and SVGEGT. The CDR3 totals 14 residues. A library of TCRbeta sequences, prepared with unique molecular identifiers, was generated. From the PCR reads, TCRdb called clonotypes with MiXCR, one entry per CDR3 protein. The sample lists 200,000 to 250,000 distinct CDR3 sequences, roughly a tenth occurring once. This sequence joins TRBV6-2 or TRBV6-3 and TRBJ2-3, with no clear D. The sequenced sample was PBMCs from the stem cell graft donor, obtained from the stem cell graft. The receptor comes from a human donor who donated a stem cell graft to a child with SCID. CDR3 residues: CASSYSIPTDTQYF. CDR3 DNA: TGTGCCAGCAGTTACTCGATCCCCACAGATACGCAGTATTTT.